A selection of T cell receptor beta chains follows, all from one sample in a study of identical twins. TCRdb passed the 5' RACE reads through MiXCR, listing each CDR3 protein once. The sample shows 450,000 to 650,000 distinct CDR3 sequences, nearly 10% of them seen only once. These data were also filed under a second study, of yellow fever vaccine responses in identical twins.

Sequencing used PBMCs. The receptors originated from a woman aged 18-29 years in good health. CDR3s include the opening cysteine and the closing phenylalanine or tryptophan. The D gene is left open where the match is weak. Size values are once, few and many counts, or a class for expanded clones, and some rows have none.

>TRBV15|TRBJ1-4|many|13|NA
CATSRDEREKLFF
TGTGCCACCAGCAGAGACGAGAGGGAAAAACTGTTTTTT
>TRBV3-2|TRBJ2-3|NA|15|NA
CACSKGDQSTDTQYF
TGTGCCTGCAGCAAAGGGGACCAGAGCACAGATACGCAGTATTTT
>TRBV2|TRBJ2-7|NA|15|TRBD2
CASLRAGGSGYEQYF
TGTGCCAGCTTACGAGCGGGGGGAAGCGGCTACGAGCAGTACTTC
>TRBV5-4|TRBJ2-7|few|15|TRBD2
CASSPQASGSYEQYF
TGTGCCAGCAGCCCCCAGGCTAGCGGGAGCTACGAGCAGTACTTC
>TRBV3-1|TRBJ2-1|NA|15|NA
CASSQERAGNNEQFF
TGTGCCAGCAGCCAAGAGAGGGCAGGGAACAATGAGCAGTTCTTC
>TRBV27|TRBJ2-7|few|15|TRBD1
CASSIPGQGFYEQYF
TGTGCCAGCAGTATTCCGGGACAGGGATTTTACGAGCAGTACTTC
>TRBV9|TRBJ2-3|few|17|NA
CASSVVPGQISTDTQYF
TGTGCCAGCAGCGTAGTCCCTGGACAGATTAGCACAGATACGCAGTATTTT
>TRBV7-2|TRBJ2-1|NA|17|TRBD2
CASSLAPRGGVYNEQFF
TGTGCCAGCAGCTTAGCCCCCCGTGGGGGGGTTTACAATGAGCAGTTCTTC
>TRBV12-3/TRBV12-4|TRBJ2-7|few|15|NA
CASSLGGGSGYEQYF
TGTGCCAGCAGTTTAGGAGGTGGGAGCGGGTACGAGCAGTACTTC
>TRBV7-3|TRBJ2-1|NA|15|NA
CASSLVGGAMNEQFF
TGTGCCAGCAGCTTAGTTGGGGGGGCCATGAATGAGCAGTTCTTC
>TRBV9|TRBJ2-3|NA|15|NA
CASSVEAGSTDTQYF
TGTGCCAGCAGCGTAGAGGCGGGTAGCACAGATACGCAGTATTTT
>TRBV29-1|TRBJ1-4|many|15|NA
CSVEESGRYSEKLFF
TGCAGCGTTGAAGAGTCGGGCAGATACTCTGAAAAACTGTTTTTT
>TRBV12-3/TRBV12-4|TRBJ2-1|many|13|TRBD1
CASRIVTGSEQFF
TGTGCCAGCAGGATTGTGACAGGGAGTGAGCAGTTCTTC
>TRBV6-2/TRBV6-3|TRBJ2-3|NA|14|TRBD1
CASSRAATGDTQYF
TGTGCCAGCAGCAGAGCGGCGACAGGGGACACGCAGTATTTT
>TRBV6-5|TRBJ2-1|NA|16|TRBD1
CASSYRGGDSYNEQFF
TGTGCCAGCAGTTATCGAGGGGGCGACTCCTACAATGAGCAGTTCTTC
>TRBV7-8|TRBJ2-3|many|17|TRBD2
CASSPPASGGVTDTQYF
TGTGCCAGCAGCCCCCCGGCTAGCGGGGGGGTCACAGATACGCAGTATTTT
>TRBV12-3/TRBV12-4|TRBJ2-1|few|14|NA
CASIFRTSYNEQFF
TGTGCCAGCATCTTTAGGACTTCCTACAATGAGCAGTTCTTC
>TRBV6-2/TRBV6-3|TRBJ2-7|NA|14|NA
CASSDSLSSYEQYF
TGTGCCAGCAGCGACAGCCTTAGCTCCTACGAGCAGTACTTC
>TRBV25-1|TRBJ2-4|NA|15|TRBD2
CASSELGGDQNIQYF
TGTGCCAGCAGTGAATTGGGAGGGGACCAAAACATTCAGTACTTC
>TRBV5-1|TRBJ2-2|few|16|NA
CASSPRPQMNTGELFF
TGCGCCAGCAGCCCCCGACCCCAGATGAACACCGGGGAGCTGTTTTTT
>TRBV2|TRBJ1-6|many|14|NA
CASRVTLGNSPLHF
TGTGCCAGCCGGGTAACGTTGGGGAATTCACCCCTCCACTTT
>TRBV18|TRBJ1-3|few|14|NA
CASSPTPTGNTIYF
TGTGCCAGCTCACCCACCCCTACTGGAAACACCATATATTTT
>TRBV5-1|TRBJ2-6|few|16|TRBD1
CASSFRQGSGANVLTF
TGCGCCAGCAGCTTCCGACAGGGCTCTGGGGCCAACGTCCTGACTTTC
>TRBV5-1|TRBJ2-1|many|12|NA
CASSATTNEQFF
TGCGCCAGCAGCGCCACTACTAATGAGCAGTTCTTC
>TRBV19|TRBJ2-3|NA|15|NA
CASSGSRTSTDTQYF
TGTGCCAGTAGTGGGTCCAGAACTAGCACAGATACGCAGTATTTT
>TRBV27|TRBJ2-1|NA|13|TRBD2
CASRKRGYNEQFF
TGTGCCAGCAGGAAGCGGGGGTACAATGAGCAGTTCTTC
>TRBV7-8|TRBJ1-5|many|13|TRBD1
CASSTTGGQPQHF
TGTGCCAGCAGCACTACAGGGGGTCAGCCCCAGCATTTT
>TRBV10-3|TRBJ2-7|few|15|NA
CATFSTGTHSYEQYF
TGTGCCACCTTCTCGACAGGTACCCACTCCTACGAGCAGTACTTC
>TRBV6-2/TRBV6-3|TRBJ1-1|few|18|TRBD1
CASSYSGQGGPWDTEAFF
TGTGCCAGCAGTTACTCGGGACAGGGGGGACCATGGGACACTGAAGCTTTCTTT
>TRBV7-9|TRBJ1-1|many|14|NA
CASSFFLGNTEAFF
TGTGCCAGCAGCTTTTTTTTGGGGAACACTGAAGCTTTCTTT
>TRBV28|TRBJ2-2|few|13|TRBD1
CATGTGYTGELFF
TGTGCCACAGGGACAGGCTACACCGGGGAGCTGTTTTTT
>TRBV11-3|TRBJ2-1|few|14|NA
CASSPSRTHNEQFF
TGTGCCAGCAGCCCAAGCCGGACACACAATGAGCAGTTCTTC
>TRBV6-2/TRBV6-3|TRBJ2-4|NA|17|TRBD2
CASSLGLAGGSGAIQYF
TGTGCCAGCAGCCTTGGACTAGCGGGAGGGTCCGGTGCCATTCAGTACTTC
>TRBV5-1|TRBJ2-1|NA|16|NA
CASSLTLGSSYNEQFF
TGCGCCAGCAGCTTGACCTTAGGTAGCTCCTACAATGAGCAGTTCTTC
>TRBV20-1|TRBJ2-7|NA|16|TRBD2
CSARDSGLAERARQYF
TGCAGTGCTAGAGATTCGGGACTAGCGGAGAGGGCGAGGCAGTACTTC
>TRBV12-3/TRBV12-4|TRBJ1-1|few|15|TRBD1
CASSIPGQKNTEAFF
TGTGCCAGCAGCATTCCGGGACAGAAGAACACTGAAGCTTTCTTT
>TRBV29-1|TRBJ1-2|NA|14|TRBD1
CSVEQQGVWYGYTF
TGCAGCGTTGAACAACAGGGGGTGTGGTATGGCTACACCTTC
>TRBV29-1|TRBJ1-1|many|12|NA
CSVAPGNTEAFF
TGCAGCGTTGCCCCAGGGAACACTGAAGCTTTCTTT
>TRBV29-1|TRBJ2-5|NA|16|NA
CSVETRGGVGQETQYF
TGCAGCGTTGAAACCAGGGGAGGAGTAGGGCAAGAGACCCAGTACTTC
>TRBV3-1|TRBJ1-2|many|14|TRBD1
CASSQDLTGRGYTF
TGTGCCAGCAGCCAAGACTTGACAGGGAGAGGCTACACCTTC
>TRBV5-1|TRBJ2-5|few|14|NA
CASSLTQGGETQYF
TGCGCCAGCAGCTTAACACAGGGTGGAGAGACCCAGTACTTC
>TRBV4-2|TRBJ2-7|many|16|NA
CASSQDSAVLVSEQYF
TGTGCCAGCAGCCAAGATTCCGCAGTACTAGTCTCCGAGCAGTACTTC
>TRBV12-3/TRBV12-4|TRBJ2-5|many|10|NA
CASSFYVQYF
TGTGCCAGCAGTTTTTATGTCCAGTACTTC
>TRBV20-1|TRBJ2-5|few|11|NA
CSARVRETQYF
TGCAGTGCTAGAGTACGAGAGACCCAGTACTTC
>TRBV20-1|TRBJ2-3|few|16|NA
CCARDGRPSGTDTQYF
TGCTGTGCTAGAGATGGACGGCCATCTGGCACAGATACGCAGTATTTT
>TRBV20-1|TRBJ2-1|NA|16|TRBD2
CSARPTLAGAYNEQFF
TGCAGTGCTAGACCGACACTAGCGGGAGCATACAATGAGCAGTTCTTC
>TRBV5-6|TRBJ2-5|few|15|NA
CASSSRSRGVETQYF
TGTGCCAGCAGCTCCCGTTCCCGAGGGGTAGAGACCCAGTACTTC
>TRBV9|TRBJ2-1|NA|18|TRBD2
CASSVGPSGGLSYNEQFF
TGTGCCAGCAGCGTAGGGCCTAGCGGGGGTTTATCCTACAATGAGCAGTTCTTC
>TRBV3-1|TRBJ1-1|NA|15|NA
CASSQVQGQLTEAFF
TGTGCCTCCTCCCAAGTTCAGGGGCAATTAACTGAAGCTTTCTTT
>TRBV10-1|TRBJ2-7|NA|12|NA
CASSSSDNEQYF
TGCGCCAGCAGTTCTAGCGATAACGAGCAGTACTTC
>TRBV6-6|TRBJ1-1|few|13|NA
CASIKQGNTEAFF
TGTGCCAGCATCAAACAGGGGAACACTGAAGCTTTCTTT
>TRBV5-1|TRBJ1-1|many|14|NA
CASSSGNLNTEAFF
TGCGCCAGCAGCTCTGGGAACCTGAACACTGAAGCTTTCTTT
>TRBV6-2/TRBV6-3|TRBJ2-3|NA|16|TRBD2
CASSRGTSGGTDTQYF
TGTGCCAGCAGCCGCGGGACTAGCGGGGGCACAGATACGCAGTATTTT
>TRBV11-2|TRBJ1-2|few|15|NA
CASSWQEGSGGGYTF
TGTGCCAGCAGCTGGCAGGAGGGTTCCGGCGGCGGCTACACCTTC
>TRBV20-1|TRBJ1-2|once|12|NA
CSASKQNYGYTF
TGCAGTGCTAGTAAACAGAACTATGGCTACACCTTC
>TRBV20-1|TRBJ1-5|many|13|NA
CSARGDNNQPQHF
TGCAGTGCTAGAGGGGACAACAATCAGCCCCAGCATTTT